These 12 T cell receptor beta chains were sequenced from one sample in a study of human T cells and chemical hapten exposure. Noted time point: patch test 1, 2 weeks after DPC sensitization. Indicated treatment: therapeutic diphenylcyclopropenone sensitization with weekly scalp DPC. Extraction of total RNA was performed on unfractionated whole blood. TCRdb re-analysed the RACE reads in MiXCR, keeping a single row per CDR3 protein. This sample yields 42,000 or so distinct CDR3 sequences, of which 3% to 4% are seen a single time; roughly 24% belongs to the top ten. The sequences come from whole blood, collected in connection with sensitization to the hapten diphenylcyclopropenone (DPC). All receptors come from a man aged 45 to 65 with alopecia areata. Some clones in this sample may be carry-over from other donors' samples.

This clonotype was seen many times. This chain links TRBV7-9 with TRBJ2-3; 9 nucleotides align to TRBD2. This CDR3 has 14 residues. Germline V CDR1 and CDR2: SEHNR, FQNEAQ (reference sequence). With 4 bases clipped from V and 6 bases from J, the junction kept 5 bases outside the gene matches. The CDR3 bases are TGTGCCAGCAGCTCCGGACTAGCGAGGGATACGCAGTATTTT. It codes for CASSSGLARDTQYF.

The table lists this clonotype with many counts. The chain recombines TRBV27 with TRBJ1-6, with D possibly TRBD1 on 5 matching bases. This CDR3 is built from 14 residues. Trimming stripped 3 bases from V and 5 bases from J, with 8 bases between. Germline V lookup: CDR1 MNHEY, CDR2 SMNVEV (reference sequence). CDR3 DNA sequence: TGTGCCAGCAGTTTTTCGGGGGATAATTCACCCCTCCACTTT. The encoded protein is CASSFSGDNSPLHF.

This clonotype was counted many times. The chain joins TRBV7-6 to TRBJ2-3, with a tentative D call TRBD1 (5 bases). V lost 1 base and J 6 bases, leaving 14 bases between the germline ends. CDR1 SGHVS and CDR2 FNYEAQ come from the germline V gene. The CDR3 runs to 15 residues. The CDR3 protein is CASSLGQGMIDTQYF. CDR3 nucleotide sequence: TGTGCCAGCAGCTTAGGGCAGGGCATGATCGATACGCAGTATTTT. The whole variable domain, filled in from reference TRBV7-6 and TRBJ2-3, reads GAGVSQSPRYKVTKRGQDVALRCDPISGHVSLYWYRQALGQGPEFLTYFNYEAQQDKSGLPNDRFSAERPEGSISTLTIQRTEQRDSAMYRCASSLGQGMIDTQYFGPGTRLTVL.

This clonotype was recorded at least ten times. The rearrangement joins TRBV28 to TRBJ2-6, with unresolved D. The CDR3 loop spans 18 amino acids. Germline V lookup: CDR1 MDHEN, CDR2 SYDVKM. The germline V and J ends were trimmed by 2 bases and 0 bases, with 14 bases remaining between them. The CDR3 sequence: CASSLNREGNSGANVLTF. Here the CDR3 DNA reads TGTGCCAGCAGTTTAAATCGTGAAGGGAACTCTGGGGCCAACGTCCTGACTTTC.

The sample holds many counts of this clonotype. This chain uses TRBV12-3 or TRBV12-4 with TRBJ1-5; D gene unclear. This CDR3 contains 16 residues. V was pared by 6 bases and J by 0 bases, with 15 bases between. The CDR3 loop is CASSPMGLVSNQPQHF. CDR3 sequence (DNA): TGTGCCAGCAGCCCCATGGGTCTAGTTAGCAATCAGCCCCAGCATTTT.

The chain joins TRBV9 to TRBJ1-4; D gene uncertain. The CDR3 has 16 amino acids. Trimming pared 3 bases from V and 6 bases from J, leaving 18 bases between. Germline CDR1 is SGDLS and CDR2 is YYNGEE. The CDR3 coding sequence is TGTGCCAGCAGCGCGGGATTCGGGTCGAATGATGAAAAACTGTTTTTT. Its protein is CASSAGFGSNDEKLFF. Based on the CDR3 plus reference TRBV9 and TRBJ1-4, the full variable domain is DSGVTQTPKHLITATGQRVTLRCSPRSGDLSVYWYQQSLDQGLQFLIQYYNGEERAKGNILERFSAQQFPDLHSELNLSSLELGDSALYFCASSAGFGSNDEKLFFGSGTQLSVL.

This clonotype showed up many times. At one end, the junction sequence differs from germline, possibly due to a read error. The genes are TRBV27 and TRBJ2-7; the D gene is possibly TRBD1 (7 bases). Germline V CDR1 and CDR2: MNHEY, SMNVEV (reference sequence). This CDR3 has 13 amino acids. The CDR3 loop reads CASSLFRGANPNF. In nucleotides, the CDR3 is TGTGCCAGCAGTTTATTCAGGGGGGCCAACCCTAACTTC.

The sample holds a few counts of this clonotype. The chain joins TRBV20-1 to TRBJ1-1; D perhaps matches TRBD1 (6 bases). Germline values: CDR1 DFQATT, CDR2 SNEGSKA (reference sequence). This CDR3 region has 17 residues. V lost 0 bases and J lost 7, with 24 bases in between. The CDR3 loop reads CSARDRAGGAGIGEAFF. CDR3 nucleotides: TGCAGTGCTAGAGATAGGGCGGGGGGCGCGGGGATCGGTGAAGCTTTCTTT.

This clonotype has a handful of counts. The gene calls are TRBV7-8 and TRBJ1-1; tentative D call: TRBD1 (5 bases). Trimming left V 3 bases short and J 3 bases short, with 17 bases between. The CDR3 has 16 amino acids. The germline CDR1 and CDR2 sequences are SGHVS and FQNEAQ. CDR3 coding DNA: TGTGCCAGCAGCTTCCCCCGAGGAGGGGTCGACACTGAAGCTTTCTTT. Translation: CASSFPRGGVDTEAFF.

The table lists this clonotype with many counts. CDR3 in DNA: TGCGCCAGCAGCCAATCCCGGGGGTCCTACGAGCAGTACTTC. Amino acid sequence: CASSQSRGSYEQYF. The J gene is TRBJ2-7, the V gene TRBV4-1, with D possibly TRBD2 on 6 matching bases. The CDR3 covers 14 residues. Trimming removed 2 bases from V and 1 base from J, with 9 bases in between. Germline assignment: CDR1 MGHRA and CDR2 YSYEKL.

Concerning this clonotype itself: The junction shows a germline mismatch at one end, possibly a read error. The chain links TRBV10-1 to TRBJ2-1; D not certain. Germline assignment: CDR1 WNHNN and CDR2 SYGVQD (reference sequence). CDR3 length equals 15 residues. CDR3 nucleotides: TGCGCCAGCAGCCCCGGCCGCCGCTCCTACAATGATCAGTTCTTC. Amino acid sequence: CASSPGRRSYNDQFF.

The chain has TRBV27 and TRBJ1-2; D ambiguous. The CDR3 totals 16 residues. Germline CDR1 reads MNHEY; CDR2 reads SMNVEV (reference sequence). The V end lost 0 bases, the J end lost 4 bases, and 15 bases lay between the germline ends. The CDR3 here is CASSLSFVGGIYGYTF. CDR3 coding DNA: TGTGCCAGCAGTTTATCGTTCGTTGGAGGCATCTATGGCTACACCTTC.